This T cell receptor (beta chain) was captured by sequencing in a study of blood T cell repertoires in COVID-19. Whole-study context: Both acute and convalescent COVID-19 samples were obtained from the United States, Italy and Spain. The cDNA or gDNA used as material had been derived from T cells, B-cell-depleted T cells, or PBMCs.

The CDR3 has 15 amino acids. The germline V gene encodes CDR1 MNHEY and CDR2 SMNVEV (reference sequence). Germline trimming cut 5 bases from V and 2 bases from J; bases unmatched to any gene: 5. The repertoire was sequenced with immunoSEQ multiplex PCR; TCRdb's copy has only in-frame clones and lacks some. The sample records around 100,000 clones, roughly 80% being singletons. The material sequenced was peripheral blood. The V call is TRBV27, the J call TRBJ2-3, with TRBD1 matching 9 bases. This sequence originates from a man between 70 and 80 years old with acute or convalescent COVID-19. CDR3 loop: CASSPTGGFTDTQYF. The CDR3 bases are TGTGCCAGCAGTCCGACAGGGGGGTTCACAGATACGCAGTATTTT.